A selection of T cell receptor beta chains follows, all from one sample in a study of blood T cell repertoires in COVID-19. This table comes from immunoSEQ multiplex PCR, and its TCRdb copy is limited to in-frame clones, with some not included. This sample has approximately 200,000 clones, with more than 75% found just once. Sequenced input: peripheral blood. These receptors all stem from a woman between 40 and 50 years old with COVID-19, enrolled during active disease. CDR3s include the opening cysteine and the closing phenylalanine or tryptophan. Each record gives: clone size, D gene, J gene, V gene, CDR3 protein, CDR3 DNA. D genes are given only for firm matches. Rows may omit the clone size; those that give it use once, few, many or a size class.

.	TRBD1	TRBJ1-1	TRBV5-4	CASSRDRANTEAFF	TGTGCCAGCAGCCGGGACAGGGCGAACACTGAAGCTTTCTTT
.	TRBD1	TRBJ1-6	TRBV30	CAWTRQGTYNSPLHF	TGTGCCTGGACTAGACAGGGGACCTATAATTCACCCCTCCACTTT
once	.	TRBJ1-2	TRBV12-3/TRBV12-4	CASSLAGAGYTF	TGTGCCAGCAGTTTAGCGGGGGCGGGCTACACCTTC
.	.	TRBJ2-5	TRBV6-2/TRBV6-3	CASSHDRLSLQETQYF	TGTGCCAGCAGTCACGACAGGCTAAGTCTTCAAGAGACCCAGTACTTC
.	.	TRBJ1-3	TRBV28	CASSSGTFGNTIYF	TGTGCCAGCAGTTCAGGGACTTTTGGAAACACCATATATTTT
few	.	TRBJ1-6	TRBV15	CATQQSQGNAPLHF	TGTGCCACCCAGCAGTCCCAGGGGAATGCACCCCTCCACTTT
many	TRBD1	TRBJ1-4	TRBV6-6	CASSSGQGAEEKLFF	TGTGCCAGCAGTTCCGGACAGGGGGCAGAGGAAAAACTGTTTTTT
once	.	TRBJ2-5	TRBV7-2	CASSSTGSETQYF	TGTGCCAGCAGCTCAACAGGGTCGGAGACCCAGTACTTC
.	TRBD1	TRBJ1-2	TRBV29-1	CSAGQGSYGYTF	TGCAGCGCGGGACAGGGGTCCTATGGCTACACCTTC
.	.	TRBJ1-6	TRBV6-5	CASTSHPGSPLHF	TGTGCCAGCACCTCCCACCCGGGGTCACCCCTCCACTTT
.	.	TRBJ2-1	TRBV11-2	CASSSGGGLYNEQFF	TGTGCCAGCAGCTCAGGCGGGGGCCTATACAATGAGCAGTTCTTC
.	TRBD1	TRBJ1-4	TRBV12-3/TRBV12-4	CASRKTGGKLFF	TGTGCCAGCAGAAAGACAGGGGGAAAACTGTTTTTT
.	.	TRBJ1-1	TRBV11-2	CASSLDGRSLIIMNTEAFF	TGTGCCAGCAGCTTAGATGGGAGGAGCTTAATTATTATGAACACTGAAGCTTTCTTT
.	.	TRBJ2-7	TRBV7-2	CASSYRYGGGHEQYF	TGTGCCAGCAGTTATCGATATGGGGGGGGGCACGAGCAGTACTTC
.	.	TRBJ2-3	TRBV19	CASGTGHSSRTDTQYF	TGTGCCAGTGGAACCGGACACTCCTCCCGCACAGATACGCAGTATTTT
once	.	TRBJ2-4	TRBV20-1	CSASPSVGIQYF	TGCAGTGCTAGTCCTAGCGTGGGGATTCAGTACTTC
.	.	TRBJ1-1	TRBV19	CASSIMGQANTEAFF	TGTGCCAGTAGTATAATGGGGCAGGCGAACACTGAAGCTTTCTTT
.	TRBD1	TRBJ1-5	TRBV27	CASSLNFRGGGQPQHF	TGTGCCAGCAGTTTAAATTTTCGAGGGGGCGGTCAGCCCCAGCATTTT
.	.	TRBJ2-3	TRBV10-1	CASSEGLTSTDTQYF	TGCGCCAGCAGTGAGGGTTTAACTAGCACAGATACGCAGTATTTT
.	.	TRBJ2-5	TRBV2	CATAGLAGETQYF	TGTGCCACCGCGGGACTGGCGGGAGAGACCCAGTACTTC